The 11 T cell receptor beta chains below were found in one sample sequenced in a study of post-analysis software for immune sequencing data. General study results and limits: Elevated frequency relative to controls characterized several TRBV segments in patients, TRBV5-6, TRBV5-1 and TRBV20-1 among them.

Prepared TCR beta cDNA libraries contained unique molecular identifiers. One entry per CDR3 protein, called by TCRdb with MiXCR from the PCR reads. The table has fewer than 900,000 distinct CDR3 sequences, roughly 50% seen once. The antigens of these receptors remain unknown. Specimen: blood. The receptor set was obtained from a girl aged 10 to 17 with multiple sclerosis.

The CDR3 sequence is CASIGGVDPYEQYF. The CDR3 DNA reads TGTGCCAGCATTGGGGGAGTGGACCCCTACGAGCAGTACTTC. V and J are TRBV28 and TRBJ2-7; the D call may be TRBD1 or TRBD2 (5 bases each). Trimming left V 7 bases short and J 2 bases short, with 15 bases between. In germline, CDR1 is MDHEN, CDR2 SYDVKM. The CDR3 sequence is 14 residues long. The full variable domain, rest sourced from reference TRBV28 and TRBJ2-7, is DVKVTQSSRYLVKRTGEKVFLECVQDMDHENMFWYRQDPGLGLRLIYFSYDVKMKEKGDIPEGYSVSREKKERFSLILESASTNQTSMYLCASIGGVDPYEQYFGPGTRLTVT.

There are a few counts of this clonotype. The gene calls are TRBV7-9 and TRBJ2-7; D unclear. The V end was cut by 0 bases, the J end by 6 bases, with 6 bases between. Germline lookup yields CDR1 SEHNR and CDR2 FQNEAQ (reference sequence). The CDR3 is made up of 12 amino acids. CDR3 residues: CASSLAISEQYF. In nucleotides, the CDR3 is TGTGCCAGCAGCTTAGCCATCTCCGAGCAGTACTTC.

This clonotype was detected a few times. The chain employs TRBV29-1 and TRBJ2-1; no clear D gene. Trimming removed 6 bases at V and 0 bases at J, with 12 bases between. This CDR3 is 14 amino acids long. Germline values: CDR1 SQVTM, CDR2 ANQGSEA. Here the CDR3 reads CSVRQELSYNEQFF. In nucleotides, the CDR3 is TGCAGCGTGCGGCAGGAGCTCTCCTACAATGAGCAGTTCTTC.

The rearrangement uses TRBV29-1 and TRBJ2-5; TRBD1 agrees at 7 bases. The J call may be faulty, since TRBJ2-7 better matches the DNA end. The germline gives CDR1 SQVTM, CDR2 ANQGSEA. The length of the CDR3 is 15 residues. For the CDR3, the DNA is TGCAGCGTTGAATCTTCTGGGACAGACACCTACGAGCAGTACTTC. Translation gives CSVESSGTDTYEQYF.

This clonotype was recorded a few times. At one end, the junction sequence differs from germline, possibly due to a read error. V and J are TRBV7-9 and TRBJ2-7; TRBD1 matches 9 bases. The CDR3 totals 15 residues. Germline CDR1 and CDR2: SEHNR and FQNEAQ (reference sequence). This CDR3 is CTSSFPGTGFREQYF. In nucleotides, the CDR3 is TGTACCAGCAGCTTTCCCGGGACAGGGTTTCGTGAGCAGTACTTC.

The CDR3 sequence is CSASEGGPVDLLSTDTQYF. In nucleotides, the CDR3 is TGCAGTGCTAGTGAGGGAGGTCCGGTGGACCTTCTTAGCACAGATACGCAGTATTTT. The chain combines TRBV20-1 with TRBJ2-3; possibly TRBD2 for D (6 bases). Germline V gives CDR1 DFQATT, CDR2 SNEGSKA (reference sequence). The CDR3 loop spans 19 amino acids. V gave up 3 bases and J gave up 0 bases, with 25 bases separating them.

V and J are TRBV18 and TRBJ2-1; 9 bases line up with TRBD2. The CDR3 is 15 residues long. Germline V gene data show CDR1 as KGHSH and CDR2 as LQKENI. The V segment lost 4 bases and the J segment 8 bases; nucleotides outside the gene matches: 9. CDR3 sequence (DNA): TGTGCCAGCTCACGAGCCGGGACTAGCTCCTATGAGCAGTTCTTC. Protein product: CASSRAGTSSYEQFF.

This clonotype occurred a few times. The rearrangement links TRBV12-3 or TRBV12-4 to TRBJ2-5; D is unclear. CDR3 size: 13 residues. V lost 7 bases to trimming and J lost 2 bases, with 11 bases between them. CDR3 in amino acids: CASTLRYQETQYF. The DNA of the CDR3 is TGTGCCAGCACCTTGAGGTATCAAGAGACCCAGTACTTC.

The chain combines TRBV18 with TRBJ1-5; tentative D call: TRBD1 (6 bases). The CDR3 totals 15 residues. V lost 0 bases and J lost 6, with 12 bases in between. Per the germline V gene, CDR1 is KGHSH and CDR2 is LQKENI. The CDR3 spells CASSPPTGGSQPQHF. The CDR3 DNA reads TGTGCCAGCTCACCACCGACCGGGGGCAGTCAGCCCCAGCATTTT.

The chain joins TRBV2 to TRBJ1-2, with D perhaps matching TRBD1 (6 bases). Trimming stripped 6 bases from V and 6 bases from J, with 23 bases between. The CDR3 length is 16 residues. The germline gives CDR1 SNHLY, CDR2 FYNNEI. The CDR3 DNA sequence: TGTGCCAGCAGCGGCTTCCGGGACTCAGGGGTTAATGGCTACACCTTC. This gives the protein CASSGFRDSGVNGYTF.

The V gene is TRBV5-1, the J gene TRBJ2-3; 12 nucleotides agree with TRBD2. Germline CDR1 SGHRS, CDR2 YFSETQ. The CDR3 runs to 16 residues. V lost 3 bases to trimming and J lost 7 bases; unmatched junction nucleotides: 9. The CDR3 sequence: CASSWTSGTTTYTQYF. The CDR3 nucleotides read TGCGCCAGCAGCTGGACTAGCGGGACAACAACTTATACGCAGTATTTT. The variable domain in full, completed from reference TRBV5-1 and TRBJ2-3, reads KAGVTQTPRYLIKTRGQQVTLSCSPISGHRSVSWYQQTPGQGLQFLFEYFSETQRNKGNFPGRFSGRQFSNSRSEMNVSTLELGDSALYLCASSWTSGTTTYTQYFGPGTRLTVL.